These 4 T cell receptor beta chains were sequenced from one sample in a study of CD8 T cells in Susac syndrome. Through CD27 and CD45RA staining, memory subsets were defined for TEMRA sorting. RNA amounts of roughly 0.45 to 1 ug underwent reverse transcription with random hexamers. In TCRdb, the immunoSEQ multiplex PCR reads were re-called with MiXCR into one record per CDR3 protein. The repertoire has around 2,000 distinct CDR3 sequences, 55% to 70% of them found once; the top ten carry 10%. The sample consisted of CD8+ TEMRA cells from PBMCs. Subset meaning: FACS-sorted terminally differentiated effector memory CD8+ T cells re-expressing CD45RA (CD8+ TEMRA). The source is a human donor with Susac syndrome.

In its sample, this clonotype was seen once. The V call is TRBV6-5, the J call TRBJ1-2; a weak D match, TRBD1 (5 bases). Trimming pared 6 bases from V and 6 bases from J, leaving 17 bases between. The germline gives CDR1 MNHEY, CDR2 SVGAGI. This CDR3 contains 14 residues. The CDR3 sequence: CASSHSLRGDGYTF. The DNA of the CDR3 is TGTGCCAGCAGCCACTCACTAAGGGGCGATGGCTACACCTTC.

The rearrangement uses TRBV27 and TRBJ1-6, with unresolved D. This CDR3 is built from 15 residues. The V end lost 3 bases, the J end lost 4 bases, and 10 bases lay between the germline ends. From germline, CDR1 is MNHEY and CDR2 SMNVEV (reference sequence). This chain's CDR3 is CASSFWADYNSPLHF. CDR3 coding DNA: TGTGCCAGCAGTTTCTGGGCCGATTATAATTCACCCCTCCACTTT.

Judged by abundance, this clonotype is large. The chain links TRBV7-9 to TRBJ2-7, with D perhaps matching TRBD2 (6 bases). Germline CDR1 is SEHNR and CDR2 is FQNEAQ (reference sequence). V was shortened by 5 bases and J by 2 bases, with 19 bases between the two germline ends. This CDR3 has 16 residues. The CDR3 sequence: CASSRPSRWGAYEQYF. The CDR3 bases are TGTGCCAGCAGCCGCCCTTCGCGGTGGGGGGCCTACGAGCAGTACTTC.

Concerning this clonotype itself: Compared with germline, one end of the junction differs, possibly owing to a read error. The rearrangement links TRBV4-3 to TRBJ1-3; tentatively, D is TRBD1 (5 bases). The germline CDR1 and CDR2 sequences are LGHNA and YSLEER. CDR3 length: 17 residues. CDR3 nucleotide sequence: TGCTCCAGCAGCCTACGAAACGGGGGGAGGTCTGGAAACACCATATATTTT. This encodes CSSSLRNGGRSGNTIYF.